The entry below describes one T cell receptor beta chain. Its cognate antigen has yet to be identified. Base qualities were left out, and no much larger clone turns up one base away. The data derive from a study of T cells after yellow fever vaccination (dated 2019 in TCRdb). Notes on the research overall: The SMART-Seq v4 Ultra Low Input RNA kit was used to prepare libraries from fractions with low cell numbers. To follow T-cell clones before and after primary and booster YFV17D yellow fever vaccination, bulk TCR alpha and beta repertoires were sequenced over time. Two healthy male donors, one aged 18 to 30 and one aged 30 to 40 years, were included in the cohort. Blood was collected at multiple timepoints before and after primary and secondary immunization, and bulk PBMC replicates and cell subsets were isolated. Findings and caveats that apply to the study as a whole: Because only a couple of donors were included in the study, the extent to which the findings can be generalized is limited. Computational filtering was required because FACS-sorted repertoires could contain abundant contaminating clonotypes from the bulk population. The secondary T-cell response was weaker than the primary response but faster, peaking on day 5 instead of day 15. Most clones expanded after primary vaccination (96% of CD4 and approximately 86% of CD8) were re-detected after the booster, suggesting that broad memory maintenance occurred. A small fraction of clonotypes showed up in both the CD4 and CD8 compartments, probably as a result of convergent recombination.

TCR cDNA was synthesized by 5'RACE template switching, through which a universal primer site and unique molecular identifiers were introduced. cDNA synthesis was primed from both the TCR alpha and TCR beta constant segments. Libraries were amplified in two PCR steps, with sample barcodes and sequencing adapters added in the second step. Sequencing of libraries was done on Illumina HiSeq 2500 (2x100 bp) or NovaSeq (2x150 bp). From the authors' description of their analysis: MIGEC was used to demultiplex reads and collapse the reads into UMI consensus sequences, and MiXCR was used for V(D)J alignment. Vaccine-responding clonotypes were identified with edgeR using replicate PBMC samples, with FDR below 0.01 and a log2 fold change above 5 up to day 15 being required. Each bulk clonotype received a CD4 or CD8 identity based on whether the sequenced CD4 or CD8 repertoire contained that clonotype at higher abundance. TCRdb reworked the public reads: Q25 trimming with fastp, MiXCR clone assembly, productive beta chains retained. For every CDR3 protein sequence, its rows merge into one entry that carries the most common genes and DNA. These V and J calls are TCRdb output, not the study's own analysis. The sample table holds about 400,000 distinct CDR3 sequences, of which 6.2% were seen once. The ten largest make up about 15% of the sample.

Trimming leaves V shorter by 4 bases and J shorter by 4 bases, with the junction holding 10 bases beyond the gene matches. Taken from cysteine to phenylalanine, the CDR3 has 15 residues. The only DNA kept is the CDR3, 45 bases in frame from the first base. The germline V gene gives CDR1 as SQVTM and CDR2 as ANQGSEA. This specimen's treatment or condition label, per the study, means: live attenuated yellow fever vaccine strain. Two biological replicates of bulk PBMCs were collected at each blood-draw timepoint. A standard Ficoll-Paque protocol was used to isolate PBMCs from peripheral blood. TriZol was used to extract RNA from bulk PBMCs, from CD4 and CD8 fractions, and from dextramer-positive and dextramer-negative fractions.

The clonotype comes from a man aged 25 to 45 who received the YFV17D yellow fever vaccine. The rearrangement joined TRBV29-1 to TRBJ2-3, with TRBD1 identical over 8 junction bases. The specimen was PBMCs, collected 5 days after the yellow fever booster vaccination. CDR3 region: CSVAMGQALADTQYF. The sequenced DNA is TGCAGCGTTGCTATGGGACAGGCACTCGCAGATACGCAGTATTTT.